These T cell receptor beta chains were read from a single sample in a study of technical replicates of blood from a few donors. The table came from immunoSEQ multiplex PCR; TCRdb's copy has only in-frame clones and leaves some out. The sample lists fewer than 75,000 clones, 93% occurring once. The sequenced material came from T cells isolated from PBMCs. The source of these receptors is a human donor in good health. CDR3s include the opening cysteine and the closing phenylalanine or tryptophan. The order of the fields is clone size, J gene, D gene, V gene, CDR3 protein, CDR3 DNA. A D gene is named only where the DNA matches it firmly. Size values are once, few and many counts, or a class for expanded clones, and some rows have none.

clone_size: -; j_call: TRBJ1-4; d_call: -; v_call: TRBV30; cdr3_aa: CAWRWDTQKLFF; cdr3_nt: TGTGCCTGGAGGTGGGACACGCAAAAACTGTTTTTT
clone_size: -; j_call: TRBJ2-3; d_call: -; v_call: TRBV27; cdr3_aa: CASSFRREATDTQYF; cdr3_nt: TGTGCCAGCAGTTTCCGCAGGGAGGCCACAGATACGCAGTATTTT
clone_size: -; j_call: TRBJ1-5; d_call: -; v_call: TRBV4-1; cdr3_aa: CASSLGGDGRGRPQHF; cdr3_nt: TGCGCCAGCAGCCTAGGGGGGGACGGTCGGGGGAGGCCCCAGCATTTT
clone_size: -; j_call: TRBJ1-5; d_call: -; v_call: TRBV27; cdr3_aa: CASSFCSVNQPQHF; cdr3_nt: TGTGCCAGCAGTTTCTGTTCGGTGAATCAGCCCCAGCATTTT
clone_size: -; j_call: TRBJ1-5; d_call: -; v_call: TRBV6-5; cdr3_aa: CASSTRVANQPQHF; cdr3_nt: TGTGCCAGCAGTACCAGGGTGGCGAATCAGCCCCAGCATTTT
clone_size: -; j_call: TRBJ1-1; d_call: -; v_call: TRBV5-1; cdr3_aa: CASTRSGDGTEAFF; cdr3_nt: TGCGCCAGCACCCGATCCGGGGATGGTACTGAAGCTTTCTTT
clone_size: -; j_call: TRBJ1-1; d_call: -; v_call: TRBV28; cdr3_aa: CASSLLDYPNTEAFF; cdr3_nt: TGTGCCAGCAGTTTATTGGACTACCCGAACACTGAAGCTTTCTTT
clone_size: once; j_call: TRBJ2-2; d_call: TRBD2; v_call: TRBV2; cdr3_aa: CASSVELAGLTGELFF; cdr3_nt: TGTGCCAGCAGTGTTGAATTAGCGGGACTTACCGGGGAGCTGTTTTTT
clone_size: once; j_call: TRBJ1-5; d_call: TRBD1; v_call: TRBV12-5; cdr3_aa: CASGTGNQPQHF; cdr3_nt: TGTGCTAGCGGGACAGGTAATCAGCCCCAGCATTTT
clone_size: -; j_call: TRBJ1-6; d_call: -; v_call: TRBV6-5; cdr3_aa: CASSRGTQDSPLHF; cdr3_nt: TGTGCCAGCAGCCGCGGGACGCAGGATTCACCCCTCCACTTT
clone_size: -; j_call: TRBJ2-6; d_call: -; v_call: TRBV6-4; cdr3_aa: CASSDSWANVLTF; cdr3_nt: TGTGCCAGCAGTGACTCCTGGGCCAACGTCCTGACTTTC
clone_size: -; j_call: TRBJ2-1; d_call: TRBD2; v_call: TRBV25-1; cdr3_aa: CASSVDSGRGVNEQFF; cdr3_nt: TGTGCCAGCAGTGTAGATAGCGGGAGGGGAGTAAATGAGCAGTTCTTC
clone_size: -; j_call: TRBJ2-7; d_call: TRBD1; v_call: TRBV30; cdr3_aa: CAWRTGTSYEQYF; cdr3_nt: TGTGCCTGGAGGACAGGGACCTCATACGAGCAGTACTTC
clone_size: few; j_call: TRBJ1-5; d_call: -; v_call: TRBV11-2; cdr3_aa: CASSLGHNQPQHF; cdr3_nt: TGTGCCAGCAGCTTAGGTCATAATCAGCCCCAGCATTTT
clone_size: -; j_call: TRBJ1-2; d_call: -; v_call: TRBV6-5; cdr3_aa: CASSYSGVSGYTF; cdr3_nt: TGTGCCAGCAGTTACTCAGGGGTATCTGGCTACACCTTC
clone_size: -; j_call: TRBJ2-1; d_call: TRBD2; v_call: TRBV4-1; cdr3_aa: CASSQIVVSGGYNEQFF; cdr3_nt: TGCGCCAGCAGCCAAATCGTCGTTAGCGGGGGATACAATGAGCAGTTCTTC
clone_size: -; j_call: TRBJ1-6; d_call: TRBD1; v_call: TRBV11-2; cdr3_aa: CASATGTSNSPLHF; cdr3_nt: TGTGCCAGCGCGACAGGGACCTCTAATTCACCCCTCCACTTT
clone_size: few; j_call: TRBJ1-1; d_call: -; v_call: TRBV5-1; cdr3_aa: CASSRTGENTEAFF; cdr3_nt: TGCGCCAGCAGCCGTACAGGTGAGAACACTGAAGCTTTCTTT
clone_size: -; j_call: TRBJ2-7; d_call: TRBD1; v_call: TRBV19; cdr3_aa: CASSAGTGPEYEQYF; cdr3_nt: TGTGCCAGTAGTGCGGGGACAGGGCCGGAATACGAGCAGTACTTC
clone_size: -; j_call: TRBJ2-3; d_call: TRBD1; v_call: TRBV7-9; cdr3_aa: CASSPGTGGTDTQYF; cdr3_nt: TGTGCCAGCAGCCCCGGGACAGGGGGCACAGATACGCAGTATTTT
clone_size: -; j_call: TRBJ1-5; d_call: -; v_call: TRBV6-5; cdr3_aa: CASRGGVSNQPQHF; cdr3_nt: TGTGCCAGCAGGGGGGGGGTTAGCAATCAGCCCCAGCATTTT
clone_size: -; j_call: TRBJ1-2; d_call: TRBD1; v_call: TRBV7-9; cdr3_aa: CASSRDGTGAYGYTF; cdr3_nt: TGTGCCAGCAGCCGAGACGGGACAGGGGCTTATGGCTACACCTTC
clone_size: -; j_call: TRBJ1-4; d_call: -; v_call: TRBV19; cdr3_aa: CASGIRGNEKLFF; cdr3_nt: TGTGCCAGTGGGATCAGGGGTAATGAAAAACTGTTTTTT
clone_size: -; j_call: TRBJ1-2; d_call: TRBD1; v_call: TRBV27; cdr3_aa: CASSHKQGVKSGYTF; cdr3_nt: TGTGCCAGCAGCCATAAACAGGGGGTTAAGAGTGGCTACACCTTC
clone_size: medium-sized; j_call: TRBJ1-6; d_call: -; v_call: TRBV27; cdr3_aa: CASSPTGVPSPLHF; cdr3_nt: TGTGCCAGCAGTCCCACAGGCGTTCCTTCACCCCTCCACTTT
clone_size: -; j_call: TRBJ2-7; d_call: -; v_call: TRBV4-1; cdr3_aa: CASSQGANEQYF; cdr3_nt: TGCGCCAGCAGCCAAGGGGCGAACGAGCAGTACTTC
clone_size: -; j_call: TRBJ2-2; d_call: -; v_call: TRBV28; cdr3_aa: CASSGTGSTGELFF; cdr3_nt: TGTGCCAGCAGTGGCACAGGGTCCACCGGGGAGCTGTTTTTT
clone_size: -; j_call: TRBJ2-1; d_call: TRBD1; v_call: TRBV29-1; cdr3_aa: CSVLRDRASYNEQFF; cdr3_nt: TGCAGCGTTCTCAGGGACAGGGCCTCCTACAATGAGCAGTTCTTC
clone_size: -; j_call: TRBJ2-5; d_call: TRBD2; v_call: TRBV2; cdr3_aa: CASSPGLAGEETQYF; cdr3_nt: TGTGCCAGCAGTCCAGGACTAGCGGGGGAAGAGACCCAGTACTTC
clone_size: -; j_call: TRBJ1-4; d_call: TRBD1; v_call: TRBV19; cdr3_aa: CASSIQGQGASNEKLFF; cdr3_nt: TGTGCCAGTAGTATACAGGGACAGGGGGCATCTAATGAAAAACTGTTTTTT
clone_size: -; j_call: TRBJ1-2; d_call: -; v_call: TRBV29-1; cdr3_aa: CSVEDLDSLFSKSYGYTF; cdr3_nt: TGCAGCGTTGAAGACCTGGACAGCCTATTTAGTAAGAGCTATGGCTACACCTTC
clone_size: -; j_call: TRBJ2-1; d_call: -; v_call: TRBV11-2; cdr3_aa: CASRSIRVGAASYNEQFF; cdr3_nt: TGTGCCAGCAGATCGATCCGGGTGGGGGCTGCGTCCTACAATGAGCAGTTCTTC
clone_size: -; j_call: TRBJ2-3; d_call: -; v_call: TRBV28; cdr3_aa: CASSLIELGRDTQYF; cdr3_nt: TGTGCCAGCAGTTTGATCGAGCTCGGTAGAGATACGCAGTATTTT
clone_size: -; j_call: TRBJ2-7; d_call: -; v_call: TRBV2; cdr3_aa: CASSDFGQYF; cdr3_nt: TGTGCCAGCAGTGATTTCGGGCAGTACTTC
clone_size: -; j_call: TRBJ2-7; d_call: TRBD1; v_call: TRBV4-1; cdr3_aa: CASRGRGYEQYF; cdr3_nt: TGCGCCAGCAGAGGCAGGGGGTACGAGCAGTACTTC
clone_size: -; j_call: TRBJ2-5; d_call: -; v_call: TRBV28; cdr3_aa: CATRLRETQYF; cdr3_nt: TGTGCCACCAGACTCAGGGAGACCCAGTACTTC
clone_size: -; j_call: TRBJ2-2; d_call: TRBD2; v_call: TRBV2; cdr3_aa: CASSAPALAGTNTGELFF; cdr3_nt: TGTGCCAGCAGTGCCCCGGCGCTAGCGGGAACGAACACCGGGGAGCTGTTTTTT
clone_size: -; j_call: TRBJ1-1; d_call: -; v_call: TRBV18; cdr3_aa: CASSPRADRANTEAFF; cdr3_nt: TGTGCCAGCTCCCCGAGAGCGGACAGAGCAAACACTGAAGCTTTCTTT
clone_size: -; j_call: TRBJ2-3; d_call: TRBD2; v_call: TRBV11-2; cdr3_aa: CASSPGLARDTQYF; cdr3_nt: TGTGCCAGCAGTCCGGGACTAGCTCGCGATACGCAGTATTTT
clone_size: -; j_call: TRBJ1-5; d_call: -; v_call: TRBV6-5; cdr3_aa: CASSHPGNQPQHF; cdr3_nt: TGTGCCAGCAGTCATCCGGGAAATCAGCCCCAGCATTTT
clone_size: -; j_call: TRBJ2-6; d_call: -; v_call: TRBV5-6; cdr3_aa: CASRLTAGANVLTF; cdr3_nt: TGTGCCAGCAGACTGACAGCTGGGGCCAACGTCCTGACTTTC
clone_size: -; j_call: TRBJ2-5; d_call: TRBD1; v_call: TRBV28; cdr3_aa: CASSLGQGARETQYF; cdr3_nt: TGTGCCAGCAGTCTAGGACAGGGGGCGCGGGAGACCCAGTACTTC
clone_size: -; j_call: TRBJ2-2; d_call: -; v_call: TRBV5-1; cdr3_aa: CASLSGNTGELFF; cdr3_nt: TGCGCCAGCCTTAGCGGAAACACCGGGGAGCTGTTTTTT
clone_size: -; j_call: TRBJ1-2; d_call: TRBD1; v_call: TRBV7-8; cdr3_aa: CASSFPIGQGNYGYTF; cdr3_nt: TGTGCCAGCAGCTTCCCCATCGGACAGGGAAACTATGGCTACACCTTC
clone_size: -; j_call: TRBJ2-7; d_call: TRBD1; v_call: TRBV6-6; cdr3_aa: CASSYLGTGGEQYF; cdr3_nt: TGTGCCAGCAGTTATCTCGGGACAGGGGGCGAGCAGTACTTC
clone_size: -; j_call: TRBJ2-7; d_call: TRBD1; v_call: TRBV28; cdr3_aa: CASSLVQGARDEQYF; cdr3_nt: TGTGCCAGCAGTTTGGTCCAGGGGGCGCGCGACGAGCAGTACTTC
clone_size: -; j_call: TRBJ2-7; d_call: TRBD2; v_call: TRBV5-5; cdr3_aa: CASSLGEEGGVAGYYEQYF; cdr3_nt: TGTGCCAGCAGCCTGGGGGAGGAGGGTGGGGTAGCGGGATATTACGAGCAGTACTTC